This entry concerns a single TCR beta chain. The antigen is not known. V shed 3 bases and J shed 0 bases, with 16 bases lying between them. The germline V gene encodes CDR1 SGDLS and CDR2 YYNGEE. This CDR3 contains 17 residues. Sequencing was performed with immunoSEQ multiplex PCR; in TCRdb, only in-frame clones are kept and a portion is missing. The sample lists fewer than 200,000 clones, about nine tenths seen once, with around 7.2% in the top ten. The data were obtained in a study of cytomegalovirus exposure and HLA in healthy donors. Study findings and constraints: There were some public TCRs occurring in many donors, but most TCR sequences were rare.

The rearrangement joins TRBV9 to TRBJ1-5; tentatively, D is TRBD1 (5 bases). The sequence came from a man aged 25 to 40 in good health and CMV-seropositive. Sequencing was done on a sample of PBMCs. The CDR3 DNA sequence: TGTGCCAGCAGCGCCGGGGGAGGGTATGGTAGCAATCAGCCCCAGCATTTT. Translated, it gives CASSAGGGYGSNQPQHF.